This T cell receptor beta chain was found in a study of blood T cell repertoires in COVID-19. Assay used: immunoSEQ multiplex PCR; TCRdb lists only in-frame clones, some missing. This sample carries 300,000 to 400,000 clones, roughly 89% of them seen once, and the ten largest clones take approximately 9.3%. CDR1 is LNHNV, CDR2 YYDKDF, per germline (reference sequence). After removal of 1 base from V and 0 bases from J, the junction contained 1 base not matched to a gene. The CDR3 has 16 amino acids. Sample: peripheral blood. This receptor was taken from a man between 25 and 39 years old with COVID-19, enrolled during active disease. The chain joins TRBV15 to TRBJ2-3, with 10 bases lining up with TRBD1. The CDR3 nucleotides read TGTGCCACCAGCAGAGGACAGGGGGCAAGCACAGATACGCAGTATTTT. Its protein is CATSRGQGASTDTQYF.